This passage covers 2 T cell receptor beta chains from one sample sequenced in a study of blood T cell repertoires in COVID-19. The repertoire was sequenced with immunoSEQ multiplex PCR; TCRdb's copy has only in-frame clones and lacks some. The sample includes around 41,000 clones, more than 70% of them seen just once. The sample consisted of peripheral blood. Receptors were obtained from a woman at least 80 years old with active or convalescent COVID-19.

V is TRBV9 and J is TRBJ2-3; 7 bases are a match to TRBD2. The junction had 7 bases not matched to a gene; V was cut back by 1 base and J by 5 bases. Germline assignment: CDR1 SGDLS and CDR2 YYNGEE. CDR3 length equals 15 residues. CDR3 DNA sequence: TGTGCCAGCAGCGTACAATTGGCGGGAGAAGATACGCAGTATTTT. It translates to CASSVQLAGEDTQYF.

This clone came up once. V usage is TRBV6-1 and J usage is TRBJ1-5; D is ambiguous. CDR3 length equals 15 residues. Germline V gene sequence: CDR1 MNHNS, CDR2 SASEGT. Trimming left V 2 bases short and J 0 bases short, with 8 bases between. CDR3 nucleotide sequence: TGTGCCAGCAGTGAATCTATCCTTAGCAATCAGCCCCAGCATTTT. Translating it yields CASSESILSNQPQHF.